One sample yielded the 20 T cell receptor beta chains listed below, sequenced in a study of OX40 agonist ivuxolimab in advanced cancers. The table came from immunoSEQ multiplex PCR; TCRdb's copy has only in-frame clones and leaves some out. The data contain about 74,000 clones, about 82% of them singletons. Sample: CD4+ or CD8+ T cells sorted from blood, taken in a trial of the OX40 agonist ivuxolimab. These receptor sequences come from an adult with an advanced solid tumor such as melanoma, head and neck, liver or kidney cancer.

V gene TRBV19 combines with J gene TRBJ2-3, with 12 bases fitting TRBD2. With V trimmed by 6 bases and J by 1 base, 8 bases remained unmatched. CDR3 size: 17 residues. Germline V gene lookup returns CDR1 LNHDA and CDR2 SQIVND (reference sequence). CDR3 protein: CASRPSGRARGTDTQYF. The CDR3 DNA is TGTGCCAGTAGGCCTAGCGGGAGGGCCCGGGGCACAGATACGCAGTATTTT.

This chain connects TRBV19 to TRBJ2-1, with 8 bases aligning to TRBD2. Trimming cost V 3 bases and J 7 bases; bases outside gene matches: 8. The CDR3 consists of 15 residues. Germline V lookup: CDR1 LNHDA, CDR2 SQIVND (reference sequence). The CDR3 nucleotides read TGTGCCAGTAGTATTCCCGGACTAGCTTCAAATGAGCAGTTCTTC. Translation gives CASSIPGLASNEQFF.

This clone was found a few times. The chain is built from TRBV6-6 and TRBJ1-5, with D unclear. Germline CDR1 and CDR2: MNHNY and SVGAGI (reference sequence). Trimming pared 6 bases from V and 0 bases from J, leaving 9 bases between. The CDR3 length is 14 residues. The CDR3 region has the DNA TGTGCCAGCAGCCAAGGACTTAGCAATCAGCCCCAGCATTTT. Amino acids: CASSQGLSNQPQHF.

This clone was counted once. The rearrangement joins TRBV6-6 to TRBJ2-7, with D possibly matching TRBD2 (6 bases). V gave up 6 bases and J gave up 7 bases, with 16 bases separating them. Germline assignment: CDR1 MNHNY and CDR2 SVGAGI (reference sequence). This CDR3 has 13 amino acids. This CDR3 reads CASSRAGRLEQYF. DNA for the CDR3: TGTGCCAGCAGCCGGGCGGGACGGCTAGAGCAGTACTTC.

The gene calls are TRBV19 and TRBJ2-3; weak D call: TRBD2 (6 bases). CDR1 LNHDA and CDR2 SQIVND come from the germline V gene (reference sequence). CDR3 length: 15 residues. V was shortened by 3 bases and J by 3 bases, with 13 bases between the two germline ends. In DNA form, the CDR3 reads TGTGCCAGTAGTATTACCGCGGGACGGACAGATACGCAGTATTTT. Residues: CASSITAGRTDTQYF. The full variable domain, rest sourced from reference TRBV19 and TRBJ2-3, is DGGITQSPKYLFRKEGQNVTLSCEQNLNHDAMYWYRQDPGQGLRLIYYSQIVNDFQKGDIAEGYSVSREKKESFPLTVTSAQKNPTAFYLCASSITAGRTDTQYFGPGTRLTVL.

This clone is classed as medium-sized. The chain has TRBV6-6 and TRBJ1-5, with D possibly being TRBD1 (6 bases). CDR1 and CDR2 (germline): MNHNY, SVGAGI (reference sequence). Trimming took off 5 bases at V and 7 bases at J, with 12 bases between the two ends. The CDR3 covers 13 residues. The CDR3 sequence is CASSKDSIQPQHF. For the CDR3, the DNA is TGTGCCAGCAGTAAGGACAGCATCCAGCCCCAGCATTTT.

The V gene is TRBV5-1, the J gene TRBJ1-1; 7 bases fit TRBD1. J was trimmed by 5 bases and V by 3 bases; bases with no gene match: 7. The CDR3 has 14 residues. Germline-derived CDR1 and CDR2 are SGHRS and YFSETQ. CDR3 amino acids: CASSSLRQGTEAFF. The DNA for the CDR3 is TGCGCCAGCAGCTCATTGAGACAGGGAACTGAAGCTTTCTTT.

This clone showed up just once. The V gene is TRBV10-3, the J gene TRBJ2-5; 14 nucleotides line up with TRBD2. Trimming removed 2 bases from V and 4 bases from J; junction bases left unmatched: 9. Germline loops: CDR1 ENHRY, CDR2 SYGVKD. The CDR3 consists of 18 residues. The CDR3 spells CAISERLAGGSHTETQYF. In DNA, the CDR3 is TGTGCCATCAGTGAGCGACTAGCGGGGGGGTCACACACAGAGACCCAGTACTTC.

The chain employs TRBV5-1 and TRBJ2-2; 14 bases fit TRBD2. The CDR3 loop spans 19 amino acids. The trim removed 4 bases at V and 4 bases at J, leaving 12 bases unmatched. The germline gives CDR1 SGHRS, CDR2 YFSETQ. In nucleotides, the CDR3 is TGCGCCAGCAGCACACCGGGACTAGCGGGAGTAGGGGCCACCGGGGAGCTGTTTTTT. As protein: CASSTPGLAGVGATGELFF.

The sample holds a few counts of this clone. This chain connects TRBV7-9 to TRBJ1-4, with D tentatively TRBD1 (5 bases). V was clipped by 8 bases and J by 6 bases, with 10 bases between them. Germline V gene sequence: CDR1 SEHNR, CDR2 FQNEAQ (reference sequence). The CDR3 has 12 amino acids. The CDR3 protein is CASGGADEKLFF. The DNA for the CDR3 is TGTGCCAGCGGCGGGGCGGATGAAAAACTGTTTTTT.

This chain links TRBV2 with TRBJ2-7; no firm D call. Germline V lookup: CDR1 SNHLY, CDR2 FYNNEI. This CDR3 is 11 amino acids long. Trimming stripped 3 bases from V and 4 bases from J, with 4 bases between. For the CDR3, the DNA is TGTGCCAGCAGTGATACTTACGAGCAGTACTTC. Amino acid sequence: CASSDTYEQYF.

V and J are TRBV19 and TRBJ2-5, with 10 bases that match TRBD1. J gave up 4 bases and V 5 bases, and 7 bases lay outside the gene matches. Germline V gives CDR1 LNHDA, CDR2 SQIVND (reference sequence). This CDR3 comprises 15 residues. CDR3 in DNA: TGTGCCAGTAGTCCCTCAGACAGGGGGCGAGAGACCCAGTACTTC. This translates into CASSPSDRGRETQYF.

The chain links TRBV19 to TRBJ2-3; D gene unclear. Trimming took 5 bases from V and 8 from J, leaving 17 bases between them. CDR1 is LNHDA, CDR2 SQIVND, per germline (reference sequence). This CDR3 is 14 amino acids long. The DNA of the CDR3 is TGTGCCAGTAGTCCCGGACCCGAGGTGGGTACGCAGTATTTT. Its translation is CASSPGPEVGTQYF.

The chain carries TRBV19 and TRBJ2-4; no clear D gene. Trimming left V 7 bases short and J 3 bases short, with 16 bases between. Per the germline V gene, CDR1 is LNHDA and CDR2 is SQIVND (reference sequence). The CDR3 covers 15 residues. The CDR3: CASNQDVGRKNIQYF. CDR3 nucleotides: TGTGCCAGTAACCAGGACGTTGGCCGCAAAAACATTCAGTACTTC.

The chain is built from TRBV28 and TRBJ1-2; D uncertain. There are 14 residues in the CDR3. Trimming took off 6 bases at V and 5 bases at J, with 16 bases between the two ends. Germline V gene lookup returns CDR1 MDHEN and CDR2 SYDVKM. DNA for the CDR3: TGTGCCAGCAGGTTACAGAGGCAAGGGTATGGCTACACCTTC. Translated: CASRLQRQGYGYTF.

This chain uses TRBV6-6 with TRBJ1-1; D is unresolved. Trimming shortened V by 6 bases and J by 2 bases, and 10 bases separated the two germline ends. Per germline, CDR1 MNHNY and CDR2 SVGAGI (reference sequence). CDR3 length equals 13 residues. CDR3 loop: CASSPAVNTEAFF. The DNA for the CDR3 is TGTGCCAGCAGCCCCGCAGTCAACACTGAAGCTTTCTTT.

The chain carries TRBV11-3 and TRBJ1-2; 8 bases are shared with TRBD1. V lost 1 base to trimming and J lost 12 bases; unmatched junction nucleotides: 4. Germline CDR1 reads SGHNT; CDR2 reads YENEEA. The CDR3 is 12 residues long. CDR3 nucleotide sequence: TGTGCCAGCAGCTTAGCCCGACAGGGGAACACCTTC. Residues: CASSLARQGNTF. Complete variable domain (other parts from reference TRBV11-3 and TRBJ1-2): EAGVVQSPRYKIIEKKQPVAFWCNPISGHNTLYWYLQNLGQGPELLIRYENEEAVDDSQLPKDRFSAERLKGVDSTLKIQPAELGDSAVYLCASSLARQGNTFGSGTRLTVV.

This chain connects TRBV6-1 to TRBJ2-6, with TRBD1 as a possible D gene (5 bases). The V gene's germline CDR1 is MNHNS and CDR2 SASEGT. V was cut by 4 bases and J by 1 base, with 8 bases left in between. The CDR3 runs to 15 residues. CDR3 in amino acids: CASSARESGANVLTF. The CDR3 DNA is TGTGCCAGCAGTGCCAGGGAATCTGGGGCCAACGTCCTGACTTTC.

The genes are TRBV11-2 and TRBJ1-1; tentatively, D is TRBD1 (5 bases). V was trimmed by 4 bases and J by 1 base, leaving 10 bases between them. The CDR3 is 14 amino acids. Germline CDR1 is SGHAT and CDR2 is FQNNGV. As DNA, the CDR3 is TGTGCCAGCAGCTCCCGGAGGGGGAACACTGAAGCTTTCTTT. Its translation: CASSSRRGNTEAFF.

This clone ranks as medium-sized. In DNA form, the CDR3 reads TGTGCCAGCAGCCGGGTCGGGGCCCCGTTTTCCTACGAGCAGTACTTC. It codes for CASSRVGAPFSYEQYF. The chain is built from TRBV5-8 and TRBJ2-7, with D perhaps TRBD1 or TRBD2 (5 bases each). The CDR3 contains 16 residues. V lost 4 bases, J lost 1 base, and 18 bases lay in between. Germline V gives CDR1 SGHTS, CDR2 YDEGEE.